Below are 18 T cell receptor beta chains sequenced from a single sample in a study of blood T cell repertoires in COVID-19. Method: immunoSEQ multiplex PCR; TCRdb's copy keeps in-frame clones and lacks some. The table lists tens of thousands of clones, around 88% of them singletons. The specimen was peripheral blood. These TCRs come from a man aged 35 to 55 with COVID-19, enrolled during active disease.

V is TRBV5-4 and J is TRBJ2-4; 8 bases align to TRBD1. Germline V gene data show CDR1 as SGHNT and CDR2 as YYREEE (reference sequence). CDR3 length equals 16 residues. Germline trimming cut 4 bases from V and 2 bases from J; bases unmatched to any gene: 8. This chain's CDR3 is CASSRQGLRSKNIQYF. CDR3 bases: TGTGCCAGCAGCAGACAGGGGCTGAGGTCCAAAAACATTCAGTACTTC.

The CDR3 is CASSFLANYEQYF. The CDR3 region has the DNA TGTGCCAGCAGTTTTCTAGCGAACTACGAGCAGTACTTC. V gene TRBV28 combines with J gene TRBJ2-7; D is possibly TRBD2 (6 bases). The CDR3 totals 13 residues. The germline V gene encodes CDR1 MDHEN and CDR2 SYDVKM. Trimming stripped 3 bases from V and 3 bases from J, with 9 bases between. Full variable domain (remainder filled in from reference TRBV28 and TRBJ2-7): DVKVTQSSRYLVKRTGEKVFLECVQDMDHENMFWYRQDPGLGLRLIYFSYDVKMKEKGDIPEGYSVSREKKERFSLILESASTNQTSMYLCASSFLANYEQYFGPGTRLTVT.

The CDR3 sequence is CASSESRAAYEQYF. In DNA, the CDR3 is TGCGCCAGCAGTGAGTCGAGGGCAGCCTACGAGCAGTACTTC. J is TRBJ2-7 and V is TRBV10-1; tentative D call: TRBD2 (5 bases). The V and J ends lost 0 bases and 2 bases respectively, with 8 bases between them. Per germline, CDR1 WNHNN and CDR2 SYGVQD (reference sequence). The length of the CDR3 is 14 residues.

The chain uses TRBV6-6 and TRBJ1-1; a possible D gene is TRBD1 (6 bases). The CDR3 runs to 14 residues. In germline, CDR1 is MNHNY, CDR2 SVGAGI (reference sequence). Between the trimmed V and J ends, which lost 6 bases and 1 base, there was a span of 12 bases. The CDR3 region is CASRLQGQNTEAFF. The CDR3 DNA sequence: TGTGCCAGCAGACTTCAGGGGCAGAACACTGAAGCTTTCTTT.

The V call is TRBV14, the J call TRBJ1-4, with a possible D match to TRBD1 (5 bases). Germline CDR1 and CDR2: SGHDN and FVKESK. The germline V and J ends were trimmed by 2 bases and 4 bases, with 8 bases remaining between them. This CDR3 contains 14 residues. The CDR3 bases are TGTGCCAGCAGCCAACCAGGACATAATGAAAAACTGTTTTTT. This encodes CASSQPGHNEKLFF.

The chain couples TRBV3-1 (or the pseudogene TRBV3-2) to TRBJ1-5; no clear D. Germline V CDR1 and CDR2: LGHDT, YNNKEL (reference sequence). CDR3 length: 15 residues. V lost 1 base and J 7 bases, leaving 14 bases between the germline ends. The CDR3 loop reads CASSQGSPSEQPQHF. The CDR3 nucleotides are TGTGCCAGCAGCCAAGGGTCCCCCAGCGAGCAGCCCCAGCATTTT.

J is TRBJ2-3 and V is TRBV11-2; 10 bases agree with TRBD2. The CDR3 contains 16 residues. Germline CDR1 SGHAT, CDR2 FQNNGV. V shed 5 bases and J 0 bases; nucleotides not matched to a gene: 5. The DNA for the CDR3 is TGTGCCAGCAGCAGAGGACTAGCGGTCAGCACAGATACGCAGTATTTT. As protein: CASSRGLAVSTDTQYF.

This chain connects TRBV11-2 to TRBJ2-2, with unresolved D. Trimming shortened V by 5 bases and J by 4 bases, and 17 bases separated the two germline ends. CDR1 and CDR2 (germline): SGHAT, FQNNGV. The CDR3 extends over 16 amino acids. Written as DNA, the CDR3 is TGTGCCAGCAGCCCCGACCTCCGGGTGAGCACCGGGGAGCTGTTTTTT. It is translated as CASSPDLRVSTGELFF. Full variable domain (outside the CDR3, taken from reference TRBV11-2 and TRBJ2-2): EAGVAQSPRYKIIEKRQSVAFWCNPISGHATLYWYQQILGQGPKLLIQFQNNGVVDDSQLPKDRFSAERLKGVDSTLKIQPAKLEDSAVYLCASSPDLRVSTGELFFGEGSRLTVL.

The CDR3 here is CASSPTSGPYEQYF. For the CDR3, the DNA is TGTGCCAGCAGTCCAACTAGCGGGCCTTACGAGCAGTACTTC. This chain joins TRBV28 and TRBJ2-7, with 9 bases aligning to TRBD2. The junction had 6 bases not matched to a gene; V was cut back by 5 bases and J by 4 bases. The germline CDR1 and CDR2 sequences are MDHEN and SYDVKM. This CDR3 has 14 residues.

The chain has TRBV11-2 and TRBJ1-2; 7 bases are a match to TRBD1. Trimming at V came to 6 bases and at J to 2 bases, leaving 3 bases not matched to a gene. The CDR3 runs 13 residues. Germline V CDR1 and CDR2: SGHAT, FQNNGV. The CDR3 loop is CASRTQGNYGYTF. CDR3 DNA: TGTGCCAGCAGAACACAGGGGAACTATGGCTACACCTTC.

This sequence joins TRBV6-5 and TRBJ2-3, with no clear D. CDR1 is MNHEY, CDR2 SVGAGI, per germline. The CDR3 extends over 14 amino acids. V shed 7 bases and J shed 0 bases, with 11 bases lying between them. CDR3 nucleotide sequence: TGTGCCAGCAAGTTTGCAGATAGCACAGATACGCAGTATTTT. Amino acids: CASKFADSTDTQYF.

The CDR3 is CASSTSQGDTEAFF. In DNA, the CDR3 is TGTGCCAGCAGTACATCACAGGGGGACACTGAAGCTTTCTTT. The V and J genes are TRBV2 and TRBJ1-1; 8 bases line up with TRBD1. The trim removed 5 bases at V and 3 bases at J, leaving 5 bases unmatched. Looked up from germline, CDR1 is SNHLY and CDR2 is FYNNEI. The CDR3 has 14 amino acids. Complete variable domain (other parts from reference TRBV2 and TRBJ1-1): EPEVTQTPSHQVTQMGQEVILRCVPISNHLYFYWYRQILGQKVEFLVSFYNNEISEKSEIFDDQFSVERPDGSNFTLKIRSTKLEDSAMYFCASSTSQGDTEAFFGQGTRLTVV.

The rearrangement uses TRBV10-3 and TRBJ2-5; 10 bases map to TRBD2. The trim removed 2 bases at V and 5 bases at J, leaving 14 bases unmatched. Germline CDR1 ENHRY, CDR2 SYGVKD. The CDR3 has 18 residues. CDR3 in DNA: TGTGCCATCAGTGAGCCGAACCAACTAGCGGGAACCGCGGAGACCCAGTACTTC. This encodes CAISEPNQLAGTAETQYF.

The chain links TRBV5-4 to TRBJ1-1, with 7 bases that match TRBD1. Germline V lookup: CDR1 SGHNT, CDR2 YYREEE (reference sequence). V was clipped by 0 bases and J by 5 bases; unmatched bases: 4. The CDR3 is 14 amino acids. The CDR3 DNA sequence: TGTGCCAGCAGCTTGGCAGGGGGTCAGACTGAAGCTTTCTTT. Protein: CASSLAGGQTEAFF.

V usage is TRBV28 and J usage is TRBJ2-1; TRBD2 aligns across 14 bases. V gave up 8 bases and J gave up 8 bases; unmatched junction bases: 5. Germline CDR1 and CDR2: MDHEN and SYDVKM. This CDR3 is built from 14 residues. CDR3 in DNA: TGTGCCAGCGGGACTAGCGGGGGCGTGGATGAGCAGTTCTTC. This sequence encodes CASGTSGGVDEQFF. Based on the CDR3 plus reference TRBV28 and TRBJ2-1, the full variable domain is DVKVTQSSRYLVKRTGEKVFLECVQDMDHENMFWYRQDPGLGLRLIYFSYDVKMKEKGDIPEGYSVSREKKERFSLILESASTNQTSMYLCASGTSGGVDEQFFGPGTRLTVL.

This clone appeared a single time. The CDR3 DNA reads TGTGCTAGTGGCATCACAGGGTTCGACTATGGCTACACCTTC. It yields the protein CASGITGFDYGYTF. The rearrangement uses TRBV12-5 and TRBJ1-2; tentative D call: TRBD1 (6 bases). CDR3 size: 14 residues. The germline gives CDR1 LGHNT, CDR2 FRNRAP. Trimming removed 6 bases at V and 3 bases at J, with 14 bases between.

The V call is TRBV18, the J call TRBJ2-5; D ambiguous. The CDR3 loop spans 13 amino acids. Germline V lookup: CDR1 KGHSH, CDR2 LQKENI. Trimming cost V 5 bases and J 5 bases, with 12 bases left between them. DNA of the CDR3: TGTGCCAGCTCAACTCTAGTAAGGGAGACCCAGTACTTC. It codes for CASSTLVRETQYF. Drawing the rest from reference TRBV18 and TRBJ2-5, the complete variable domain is NAGVMQNPRHLVRRRGQEARLRCSPMKGHSHVYWYRQLPEEGLKFMVYLQKENIIDESGMPKERFSAEFPKEGPSILRIQQVVRGDSAAYFCASSTLVRETQYFGPGTRLLVL.

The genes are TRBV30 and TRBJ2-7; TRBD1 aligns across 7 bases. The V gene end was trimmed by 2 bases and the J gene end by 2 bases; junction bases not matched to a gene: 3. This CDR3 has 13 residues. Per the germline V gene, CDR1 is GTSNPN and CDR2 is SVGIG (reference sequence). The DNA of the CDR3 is TGTGCCTGGAGTCCGGGACAGACCTACGAGCAGTACTTC. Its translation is CAWSPGQTYEQYF.